The subject of this entry is one T cell receptor beta chain. TCRdb ran MiXCR on the 5' RACE reads and lists one entry per CDR3 protein. The table has more than 400,000 distinct CDR3 sequences, roughly 15% seen once. This CDR3 contains 13 residues. Trimming removed 5 bases from V and 2 bases from J, with 8 bases in between. Germline V gene lookup returns CDR1 SGHRS and CDR2 YFSETQ. This sample was included in a study of identical twins. These sequences were also reported in another study, on yellow fever vaccine responses in identical twins.

This clonotype was sampled from a woman under 30 in good health. Sequenced: CD4+ T cells sorted from blood. The chain recombines TRBV5-1 with TRBJ2-1; D perhaps matches TRBD1 (6 bases). The CDR3 here is CASRNRAYNEQFF. The CDR3 DNA follows: TGCGCCAGCAGGAACAGGGCCTACAATGAGCAGTTCTTC.